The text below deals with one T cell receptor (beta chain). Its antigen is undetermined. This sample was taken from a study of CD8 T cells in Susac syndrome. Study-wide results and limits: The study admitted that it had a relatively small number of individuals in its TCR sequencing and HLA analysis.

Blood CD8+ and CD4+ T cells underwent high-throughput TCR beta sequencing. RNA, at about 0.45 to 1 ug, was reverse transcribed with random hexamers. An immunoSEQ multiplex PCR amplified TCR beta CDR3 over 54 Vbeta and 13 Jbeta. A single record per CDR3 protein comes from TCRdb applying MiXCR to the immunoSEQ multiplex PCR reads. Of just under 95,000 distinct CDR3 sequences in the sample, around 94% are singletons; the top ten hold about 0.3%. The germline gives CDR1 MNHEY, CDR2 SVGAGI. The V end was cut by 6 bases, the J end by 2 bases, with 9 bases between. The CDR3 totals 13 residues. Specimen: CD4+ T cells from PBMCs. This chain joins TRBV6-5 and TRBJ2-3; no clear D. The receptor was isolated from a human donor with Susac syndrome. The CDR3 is CASRRLLTDTQYF. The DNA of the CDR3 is TGTGCCAGCAGGAGACTTCTCACAGATACGCAGTATTTT.